The T cell receptor (beta chain) described here comes from a study of identical twins. Study-level findings and limits: Out-of-frame alpha sequences common to twins exhibited a surplus of low generation probability.

Trimming took off 1 base at V and 0 bases at J, with 10 bases between the two ends. The CDR3 is made up of 15 amino acids. The germline V gene encodes CDR1 SGHRS and CDR2 YFSETQ. A note on this clonotype: The antigen is unknown.

TCRdb reprocessed the 5' RACE reads via MiXCR and lists one record per CDR3 protein. The sample lists 1.5 million to 2 million distinct CDR3 sequences; around a third were seen once. The chain employs TRBV5-1 and TRBJ1-1; maybe TRBD1 (5 bases). Input material: cord blood. This receptor was identified in a newborn girl in good health. CDR3 sequence: CASSLQLGVNTEAFF. In nucleotides, the CDR3 is TGCGCCAGCAGCTTGCAGCTGGGGGTGAACACTGAAGCTTTCTTT.